Below are 25 T cell receptor beta chains sequenced from a single sample in a study of early T cells in non-severe SARS-CoV-2 infection. One entry per CDR3 protein results from TCRdb running MiXCR on the 5' RACE reads. This sample has about 55,000 distinct CDR3 sequences; 15% occur once, and the top ten carry approximately 11%. The sample was whole blood, taken at baseline. The origin of the receptors is an adult who was a healthcare worker with PCR-confirmed SARS-CoV-2 infection or an uninfected control (not recorded which).

This clonotype has a handful of counts. The chain links TRBV30 to TRBJ1-2, with D tentatively TRBD1 (5 bases). From germline, CDR1 is GTSNPN and CDR2 SVGIG (reference sequence). This CDR3 has 14 residues. Trimming took off 1 base at V and 8 bases at J, with 17 bases between the two ends. The CDR3 region has the DNA TGTGCCTGGAGTGGGAAGAGAGGGACGGACGGCTACACCTTC. This translates into CAWSGKRGTDGYTF. Using reference TRBV30 and TRBJ1-2 for the parts outside the CDR3, the full variable domain is SQTIHQWPATLVQPVGSPLSLECTVEGTSNPNLYWYRQAAGRGLQLLFYSVGIGQISSEVPQNLSASRPQDRQFILSSKKLLLSDSGFYLCAWSGKRGTDGYTFGSGTRLTVV.

CDR3 in amino acids: CAISESRLAGGFETQYF. The CDR3 coding sequence is TGTGCCATCAGTGAGTCCCGACTAGCGGGAGGGTTCGAGACCCAGTACTTC. The chain employs TRBV10-3 and TRBJ2-5, with 14 bases that match TRBD2. This CDR3 is 17 amino acids long. Germline trimming cut 0 bases from V and 5 bases from J; bases unmatched to any gene: 5. Per the germline V gene, CDR1 is ENHRY and CDR2 is SYGVKD.

This clonotype was detected a few times. The chain employs TRBV3-1 and TRBJ1-6; D unresolved. The V end was cut by 5 bases, the J end by 9 bases, with 14 bases between. CDR1 and CDR2 from the germline V gene are LGHDT and YNNKEL (reference sequence). This CDR3 region has 14 residues. The CDR3: CASSVGIIRSPLHF. CDR3 nucleotides: TGTGCCAGCAGCGTAGGGATAATACGTTCACCCCTCCACTTT.

The CDR3 here is CASSLALQQFF. Here the CDR3 DNA reads TGTGCCAGCAGCTTAGCCCTCCAGCAGTTCTTC. The gene calls are TRBV7-9 and TRBJ2-1, with D uncertain. Germline V gives CDR1 SEHNR, CDR2 FQNEAQ (reference sequence). Between the trimmed V and J ends, which lost 0 bases and 11 bases, there was a span of 5 bases. The CDR3 sequence is 11 residues long. The full variable domain, rest sourced from reference TRBV7-9 and TRBJ2-1, is DTGVSQNPRHKITKRGQNVTFRCDPISEHNRLYWYRQTLGQGPEFLTYFQNEAQLEKSRLLSDRFSAERPKGSFSTLEIQRTEQGDSAMYLCASSLALQQFFGPGTRLTVL.

This clonotype was seen ten or more times. The gene calls are TRBV6-4 and TRBJ2-3; TRBD2 is a possible D gene (5 bases). With 6 bases removed from V and 8 bases from J, the gap between germline ends came to 18 bases. This CDR3 comprises 14 residues. Per the germline V gene, CDR1 is MRHNA and CDR2 is SNTAGT. CDR3 in DNA: TGTGCCAGCAGCCCGACTACAACGATGGGTACGCAGTATTTT. Its protein product is CASSPTTTMGTQYF.

This chain uses TRBV11-2 with TRBJ2-5, with 13 bases matching TRBD2. The germline gives CDR1 SGHAT, CDR2 FQNNGV. The ends lost 4 bases at V and 5 bases at J; junction bases unmatched: 10. This CDR3 is built from 17 residues. The CDR3 reads CASSSRTSGGVRETQYF. CDR3 nucleotide sequence: TGTGCCAGCAGCTCCAGGACTAGCGGGGGTGTGAGGGAGACCCAGTACTTC.

The chain combines TRBV19 with TRBJ1-5; D might be TRBD1 (5 bases). The V gene's germline CDR1 is LNHDA and CDR2 SQIVND (reference sequence). This CDR3 has 15 amino acids. The V and J ends lost 5 bases and 5 bases respectively, with 16 bases between them. The CDR3 DNA follows: TGTGCCAGTAGTCCCCCCGGGACTTGGGATCAGCCCCAGCATTTT. Its protein product is CASSPPGTWDQPQHF.

This clonotype has a handful of counts. The J gene is TRBJ2-2, the V gene TRBV11-2, with a tentative D call TRBD2 (6 bases). V was trimmed by 0 bases and J by 8 bases, leaving 10 bases between them. Looked up from germline, CDR1 is SGHAT and CDR2 is FQNNGV. The length of the CDR3 is 14 residues. The CDR3 DNA is TGTGCCAGCAGCTTAGATCCGAGCGGGGGGGAGCTGTTTTTT. Translated, it gives CASSLDPSGGELFF.

This rearrangement joins TRBV29-1 to TRBJ1-2; D is undetermined. Per the germline V gene, CDR1 is SQVTM and CDR2 is ANQGSEA. The CDR3 spans 12 residues. V lost 7 bases to trimming and J lost 4 bases, with 13 bases between them. The CDR3 spells CSAGQELYGYTF. CDR3 bases: TGCAGCGCTGGCCAAGAACTCTATGGCTACACCTTC.

There are many counts of this clonotype. The chain joins TRBV27 to TRBJ2-7; D could derive from TRBD1 or TRBD2 (7 bases each). Germline assignment: CDR1 MNHEY and CDR2 SMNVEV (reference sequence). The CDR3 is made up of 13 amino acids. V lost 2 bases to trimming and J lost 6 bases, with 11 bases between them. The CDR3 protein is CASSLQGGREQYF. CDR3 nucleotides: TGTGCCAGCAGTTTACAGGGGGGGCGCGAGCAGTACTTC.

This clonotype was observed many times. V gene TRBV12-3 or TRBV12-4 combines with J gene TRBJ2-7; D gene unclear. The CDR3 has 11 residues. Trimming cost V 6 bases and J 4 bases, with 7 bases left between them. CDR3 sequence: CASSPGYEQYF. The CDR3 DNA is TGTGCCAGCAGCCCCGGGTACGAGCAGTACTTC.

This chain joins TRBV20-1 and TRBJ2-1, with TRBD2 matching 8 bases. The CDR3 length is 16 residues. Germline V gene data show CDR1 as DFQATT and CDR2 as SNEGSKA (reference sequence). V gave up 3 bases and J gave up 2 bases; unmatched junction bases: 9. CDR3 sequence reads: CSARVIAGSTYNEQFF. The CDR3 DNA follows: TGCAGTGCTAGGGTTATAGCGGGAAGTACCTACAATGAGCAGTTCTTC.

The chain couples TRBV2 to TRBJ1-3, with TRBD1 as a possible D gene (5 bases). Trimming shortened V by 7 bases and J by 4 bases, and 14 bases separated the two germline ends. CDR1 SNHLY and CDR2 FYNNEI come from the germline V gene. CDR3 length equals 14 residues. This CDR3 is CASKSQGPGNTIYF. The CDR3 nucleotides are TGTGCCAGCAAGAGTCAGGGACCCGGAAACACCATATATTTT.

The chain carries TRBV11-2 and TRBJ1-3, with unresolved D. The CDR3 has 17 amino acids. V lost 5 bases, J lost 0 bases, and 17 bases lay in between. The V gene's germline CDR1 is SGHAT and CDR2 FQNNGV. Here the CDR3 DNA reads TGTGCCAGCAGCCCTAGGGAAGGACTGAGCTCTGGAAACACCATATATTTT. Encoded protein: CASSPREGLSSGNTIYF. Together with reference TRBV11-2 and TRBJ1-3, the CDR3 gives the full variable domain: EAGVAQSPRYKIIEKRQSVAFWCNPISGHATLYWYQQILGQGPKLLIQFQNNGVVDDSQLPKDRFSAERLKGVDSTLKIQPAKLEDSAVYLCASSPREGLSSGNTIYFGEGSWLTVV.

The V call is TRBV20-1, the J call TRBJ2-3; TRBD2 matches 7 bases. The CDR3 has 17 amino acids. V dropped 1 base and J dropped 3; count of bases not matched to a gene: 13. Germline CDR1 is DFQATT and CDR2 is SNEGSKA (reference sequence). DNA for the CDR3: TGCAGTGCTAGAGCCAGTCGAGCGGGAATGATGACAGATACGCAGTATTTT. Residues: CSARASRAGMMTDTQYF.

In DNA, the CDR3 is TGTGCCAGCAGCGAGGACAGGGGAACAACTGGGGCCAACGTCCTGACTTTC. As protein: CASSEDRGTTGANVLTF. The genes are TRBV5-8 and TRBJ2-6, with 9 bases lining up with TRBD1. The V segment lost 4 bases and the J segment 2 bases; nucleotides outside the gene matches: 7. The CDR3 is 17 residues long. Germline values: CDR1 SGHTS, CDR2 YDEGEE.

The V call is TRBV7-9, the J call TRBJ2-1, with 10 bases fitting TRBD2. The CDR3 covers 16 residues. Germline CDR1 is SEHNR and CDR2 is FQNEAQ (reference sequence). Trimming removed 1 base from V and 4 bases from J; junction bases left unmatched: 4. The CDR3 DNA is TGTGCCAGCAGCTTAGGACTAGCGGGTAATTACAATGAGCAGTTCTTC. Translated: CASSLGLAGNYNEQFF. Together with reference TRBV7-9 and TRBJ2-1, the CDR3 gives the full variable domain: DTGVSQNPRHKITKRGQNVTFRCDPISEHNRLYWYRQTLGQGPEFLTYFQNEAQLEKSRLLSDRFSAERPKGSFSTLEIQRTEQGDSAMYLCASSLGLAGNYNEQFFGPGTRLTVL.

The chain combines TRBV25-1 with TRBJ2-7; D perhaps matches TRBD1 (6 bases). V lost 2 bases to trimming and J lost 2 bases, with 13 bases between them. The CDR3 has 15 residues. Germline CDR1 MGHDK, CDR2 SYGVNS. The CDR3 coding sequence is TGTGCCAGCAGTGAAGAAACAGGGATACCCTACGAGCAGTACTTC. It translates to CASSEETGIPYEQYF.

This clonotype was counted between two and nine times. This chain uses TRBV5-4 with TRBJ2-3, with 8 bases identical to TRBD2. The CDR3 covers 17 residues. Germline CDR1 and CDR2: SGHNT and YYREEE (reference sequence). V lost 4 bases and J lost 6; bases outside the gene matches: 16. The CDR3 DNA sequence: TGTGCCAGCAGCGCGGATCCGGGACTAGGGGTCTTGGATACGCAGTATTTT. This sequence encodes CASSADPGLGVLDTQYF.

This clonotype showed up just a few times. The V call is TRBV11-2, the J call TRBJ1-1, with D unresolved. CDR3 length: 13 amino acids. Trimming removed 2 bases at V and 2 bases at J, with 6 bases between. CDR1 SGHAT and CDR2 FQNNGV come from the germline V gene. CDR3 bases: TGTGCCAGCAGCTTAACTAGTAACACTGAAGCTTTCTTT. Amino acids: CASSLTSNTEAFF.

There are many counts of this clonotype. This rearrangement joins TRBV29-1 to TRBJ1-4; the D gene is possibly TRBD1 (5 bases). The CDR3 contains 14 residues. The germline gives CDR1 SQVTM, CDR2 ANQGSEA. V lost 6 bases to trimming and J lost 8 bases, with 19 bases between them. As DNA, the CDR3 is TGCAGCGTCGGAGAGGCGGGGGTTGGAGAAAAACTGTTTTTT. Translation gives CSVGEAGVGEKLFF.

V and J are TRBV28 and TRBJ1-2, with 7 nucleotides matching TRBD1. The CDR3 has 14 residues. Per the germline V gene, CDR1 is MDHEN and CDR2 is SYDVKM. The V gene end was trimmed by 8 bases and the J gene end by 8 bases; junction bases not matched to a gene: 14. The CDR3 reads CASLPGGTMTGYTF. In DNA form, the CDR3 reads TGTGCCAGCCTCCCAGGGGGAACTATGACAGGCTACACCTTC.

V gene TRBV10-2 combines with J gene TRBJ1-6; D unresolved. The germline CDR1 and CDR2 sequences are WSHSY and SAAADI. The CDR3 is 12 residues long. V was shortened by 6 bases and J by 7 bases, with 7 bases between the two germline ends. The CDR3 protein is CASRARNSPLHF. In DNA form, the CDR3 reads TGCGCCAGCAGGGCAAGAAATTCACCCCTCCACTTT.

The table lists this clonotype with a few counts. The gene calls are TRBV12-3 or TRBV12-4 and TRBJ1-2; D is unclear. V lost 6 bases, J lost 8 bases, and 13 bases lay in between. This CDR3 is 12 amino acids long. The CDR3 nucleotides are TGTGCCAGCAGCCCTTATTTGGACGGCTACACCTTC. Translated: CASSPYLDGYTF.

The rearrangement uses TRBV2 and TRBJ2-1; D is uncertain. The CDR3 has 12 residues. V dropped 8 bases and J dropped 8 bases, with 13 bases sitting between them. Germline V gene lookup returns CDR1 SNHLY and CDR2 FYNNEI. CDR3 nucleotide sequence: TGTGCCAGCGGGCTAATGTGGGATGAGCAGTTCTTC. It yields the protein CASGLMWDEQFF. Filled out from reference TRBV2 and TRBJ2-1, the complete variable domain reads EPEVTQTPSHQVTQMGQEVILRCVPISNHLYFYWYRQILGQKVEFLVSFYNNEISEKSEIFDDQFSVERPDGSNFTLKIRSTKLEDSAMYFCASGLMWDEQFFGPGTRLTVL.